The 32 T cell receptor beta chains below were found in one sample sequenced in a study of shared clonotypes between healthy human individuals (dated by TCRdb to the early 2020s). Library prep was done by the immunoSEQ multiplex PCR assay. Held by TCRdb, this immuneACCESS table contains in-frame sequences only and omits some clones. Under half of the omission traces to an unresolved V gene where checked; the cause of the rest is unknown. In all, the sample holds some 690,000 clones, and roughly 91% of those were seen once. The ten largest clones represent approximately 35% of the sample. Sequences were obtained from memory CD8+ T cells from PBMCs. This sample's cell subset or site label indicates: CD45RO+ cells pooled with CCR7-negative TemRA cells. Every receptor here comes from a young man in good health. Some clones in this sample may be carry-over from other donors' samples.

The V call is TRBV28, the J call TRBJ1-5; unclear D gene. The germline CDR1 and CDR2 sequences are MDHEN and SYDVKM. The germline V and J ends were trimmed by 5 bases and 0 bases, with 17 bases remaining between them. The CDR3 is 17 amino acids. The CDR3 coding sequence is TGTGCCAGCAGTCTCCCGCCGCGGTCGAATAGCAATCAGCCCCAGCATTTT. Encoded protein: CASSLPPRSNSNQPQHF. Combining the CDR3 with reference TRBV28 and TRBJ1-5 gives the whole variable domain DVKVTQSSRYLVKRTGEKVFLECVQDMDHENMFWYRQDPGLGLRLIYFSYDVKMKEKGDIPEGYSVSREKKERFSLILESASTNQTSMYLCASSLPPRSNSNQPQHFGDGTRLSIL.

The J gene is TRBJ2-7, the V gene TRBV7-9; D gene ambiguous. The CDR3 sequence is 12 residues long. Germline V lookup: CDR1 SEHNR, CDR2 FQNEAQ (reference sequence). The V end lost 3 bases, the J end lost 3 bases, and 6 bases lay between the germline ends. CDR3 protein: CASSFLSYEQYF. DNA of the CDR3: TGTGCCAGCAGCTTTTTAAGCTACGAGCAGTACTTC.

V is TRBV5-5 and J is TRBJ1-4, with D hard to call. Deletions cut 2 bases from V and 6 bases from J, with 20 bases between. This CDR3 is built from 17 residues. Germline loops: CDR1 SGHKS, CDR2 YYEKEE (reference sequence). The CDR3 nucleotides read TGTGCCAGCAGCTTATACGTCCGAGACAACCCCGATGAAAAACTGTTTTTT. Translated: CASSLYVRDNPDEKLFF.

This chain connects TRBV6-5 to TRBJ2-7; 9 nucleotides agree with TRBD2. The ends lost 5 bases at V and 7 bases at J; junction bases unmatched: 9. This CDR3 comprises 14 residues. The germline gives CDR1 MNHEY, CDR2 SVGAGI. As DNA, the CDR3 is TGTGCCAGCAGTCCTCTAGCGGGAATATTTGAGCAGTACTTC. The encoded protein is CASSPLAGIFEQYF.

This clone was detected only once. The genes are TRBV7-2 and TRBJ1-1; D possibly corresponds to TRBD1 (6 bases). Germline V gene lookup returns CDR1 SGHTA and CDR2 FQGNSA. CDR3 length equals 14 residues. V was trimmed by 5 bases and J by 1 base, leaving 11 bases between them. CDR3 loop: CASSLRGPNTEAFF. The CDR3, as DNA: TGTGCCAGCAGCCTTCGGGGGCCGAACACTGAAGCTTTCTTT.

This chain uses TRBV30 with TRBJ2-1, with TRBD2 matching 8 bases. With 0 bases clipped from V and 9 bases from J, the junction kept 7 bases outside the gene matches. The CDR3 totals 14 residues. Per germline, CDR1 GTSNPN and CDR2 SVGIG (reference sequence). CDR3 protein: CAWSVASGFREQFF. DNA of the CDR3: TGTGCCTGGAGTGTCGCTAGCGGGTTCCGTGAGCAGTTCTTC.

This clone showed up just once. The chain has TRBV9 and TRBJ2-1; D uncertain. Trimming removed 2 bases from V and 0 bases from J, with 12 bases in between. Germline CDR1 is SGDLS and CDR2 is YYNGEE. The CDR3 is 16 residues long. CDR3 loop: CASSVWAERSYNEQFF. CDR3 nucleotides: TGTGCCAGCAGCGTGTGGGCGGAGCGCTCCTACAATGAGCAGTTCTTC.

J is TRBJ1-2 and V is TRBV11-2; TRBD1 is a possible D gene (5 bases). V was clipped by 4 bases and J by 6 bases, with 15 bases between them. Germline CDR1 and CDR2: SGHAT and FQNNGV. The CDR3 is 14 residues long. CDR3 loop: CASSSPIQVNGYTF. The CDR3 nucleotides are TGTGCCAGCAGCTCGCCGATACAGGTGAATGGCTACACCTTC.

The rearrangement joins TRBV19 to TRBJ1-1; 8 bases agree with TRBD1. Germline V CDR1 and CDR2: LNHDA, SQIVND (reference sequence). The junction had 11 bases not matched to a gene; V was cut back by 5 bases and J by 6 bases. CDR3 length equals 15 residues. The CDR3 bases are TGTGCCAGTAGTCCAATGAGACAGGGGTGGGCTGAAGCTTTCTTT. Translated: CASSPMRQGWAEAFF.

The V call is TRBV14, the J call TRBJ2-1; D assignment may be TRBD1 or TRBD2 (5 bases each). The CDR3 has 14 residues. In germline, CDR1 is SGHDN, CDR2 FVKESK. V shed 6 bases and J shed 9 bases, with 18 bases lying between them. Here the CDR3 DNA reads TGTGCCAGCAGACCACTTGTGGGGACGGGTGAGCAGTTCTTC. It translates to CASRPLVGTGEQFF. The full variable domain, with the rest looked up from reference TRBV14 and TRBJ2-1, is EAGVTQFPSHSVIEKGQTVTLRCDPISGHDNLYWYRRVMGKEIKFLLHFVKESKQDESGMPNNRFLAERTGGTYSTLKVQPAELEDSGVYFCASRPLVGTGEQFFGPGTRLTVL.

The CDR3 nucleotides read TGTGCCAGCAGCCCGGGGGTCGAGCAGTACTTC. Its protein product is CASSPGVEQYF. The chain is built from TRBV6-5 and TRBJ2-7; TRBD2 might be the D (6 bases). Germline CDR1 is MNHEY and CDR2 is SVGAGI. V lost 6 bases and J lost 6, with 9 bases in between. CDR3 length: 11 amino acids.

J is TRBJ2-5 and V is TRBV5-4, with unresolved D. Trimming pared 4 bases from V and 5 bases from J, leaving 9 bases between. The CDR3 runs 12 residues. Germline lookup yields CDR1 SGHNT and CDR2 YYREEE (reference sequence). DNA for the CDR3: TGTGCCAGCAGCGGTGAGGTGGAGACCCAGTACTTC. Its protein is CASSGEVETQYF.

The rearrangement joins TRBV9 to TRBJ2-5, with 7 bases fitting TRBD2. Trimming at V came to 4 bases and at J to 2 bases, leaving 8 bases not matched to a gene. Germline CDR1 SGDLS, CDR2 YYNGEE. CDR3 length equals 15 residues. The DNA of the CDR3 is TGTGCCAGCAGCCCTGGGGGGGGAACACAAGAGACCCAGTACTTC. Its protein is CASSPGGGTQETQYF.

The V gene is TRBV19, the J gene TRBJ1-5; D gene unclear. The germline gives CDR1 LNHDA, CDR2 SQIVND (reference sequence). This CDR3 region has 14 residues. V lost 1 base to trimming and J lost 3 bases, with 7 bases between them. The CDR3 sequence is CASSIVGDNQPQHF. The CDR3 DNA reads TGTGCCAGTAGTATAGTTGGGGACAATCAGCCCCAGCATTTT.

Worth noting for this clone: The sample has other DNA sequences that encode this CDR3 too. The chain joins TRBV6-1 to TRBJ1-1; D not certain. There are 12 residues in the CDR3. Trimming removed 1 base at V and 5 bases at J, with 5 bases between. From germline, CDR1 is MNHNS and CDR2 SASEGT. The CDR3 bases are TGTGCCAGCAGTGAAGGGGGAACTGAAGCTTTCTTT. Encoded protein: CASSEGGTEAFF.

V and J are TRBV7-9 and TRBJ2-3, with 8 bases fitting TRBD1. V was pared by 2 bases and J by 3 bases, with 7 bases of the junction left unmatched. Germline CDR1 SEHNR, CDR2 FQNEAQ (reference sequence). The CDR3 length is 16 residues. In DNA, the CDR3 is TGTGCCAGCAGCTTACCGGACAGGGCGGTGACAGATACGCAGTATTTT. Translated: CASSLPDRAVTDTQYF.

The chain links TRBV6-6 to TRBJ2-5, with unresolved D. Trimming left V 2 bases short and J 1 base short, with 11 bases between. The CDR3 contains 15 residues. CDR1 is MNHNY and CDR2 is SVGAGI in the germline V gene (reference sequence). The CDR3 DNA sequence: TGTGCCAGCAGTTACCCCCCCACAGCCCAAGAGACCCAGTACTTC. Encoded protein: CASSYPPTAQETQYF.

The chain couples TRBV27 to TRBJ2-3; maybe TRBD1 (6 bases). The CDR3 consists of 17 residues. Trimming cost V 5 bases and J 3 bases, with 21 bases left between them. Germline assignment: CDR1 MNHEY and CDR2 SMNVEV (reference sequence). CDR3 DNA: TGTGCCAGCAGTCCCCCGCCAGGGGATCAGGGGACAGATACGCAGTATTTT. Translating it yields CASSPPPGDQGTDTQYF.

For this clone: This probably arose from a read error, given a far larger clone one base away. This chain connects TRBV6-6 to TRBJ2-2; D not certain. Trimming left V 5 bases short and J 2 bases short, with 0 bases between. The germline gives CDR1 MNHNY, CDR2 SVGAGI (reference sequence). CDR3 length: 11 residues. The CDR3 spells CASSNTGELFF. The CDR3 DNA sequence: TGTGCCAGCAGTAACACCGGGGAGCTGTTTTTT.

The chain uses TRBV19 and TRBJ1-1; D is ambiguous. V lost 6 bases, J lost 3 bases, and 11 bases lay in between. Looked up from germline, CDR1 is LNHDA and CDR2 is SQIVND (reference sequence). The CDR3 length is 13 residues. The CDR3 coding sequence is TGTGCCAGTAGCCCTGGATCCTACACTGAAGCTTTCTTT. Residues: CASSPGSYTEAFF.

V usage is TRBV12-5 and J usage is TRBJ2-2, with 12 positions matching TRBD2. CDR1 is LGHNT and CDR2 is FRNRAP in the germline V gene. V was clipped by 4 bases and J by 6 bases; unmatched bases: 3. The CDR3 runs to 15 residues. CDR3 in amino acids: CASGSTSGRAGELFF. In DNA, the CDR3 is TGTGCTAGTGGTTCGACTAGCGGGAGAGCCGGGGAGCTGTTTTTT.

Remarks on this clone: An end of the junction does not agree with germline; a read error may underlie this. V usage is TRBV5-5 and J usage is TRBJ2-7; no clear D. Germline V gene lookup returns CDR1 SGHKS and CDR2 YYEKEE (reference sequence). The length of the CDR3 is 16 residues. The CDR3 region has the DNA TGTGCCAGCAGCTTATTTAGGGAAGGGTACTCCCACGAGCAGTACTTC. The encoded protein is CASSLFREGYSHEQYF. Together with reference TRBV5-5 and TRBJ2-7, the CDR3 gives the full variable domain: DAGVTQSPTHLIKTRGQQVTLRCSPISGHKSVSWYQQVLGQGPQFIFQYYEKEERGRGNFPDRFSARQFPNYSSELNVNALLLGDSALYLCASSLFREGYSHEQYFGPGTRLTVT.

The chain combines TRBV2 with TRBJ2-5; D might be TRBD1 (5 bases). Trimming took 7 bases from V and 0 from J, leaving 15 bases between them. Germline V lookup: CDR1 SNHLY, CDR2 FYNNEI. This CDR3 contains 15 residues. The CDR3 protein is CASIRQTSYQETQYF. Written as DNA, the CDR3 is TGTGCCAGCATTAGACAGACTTCGTACCAAGAGACCCAGTACTTC. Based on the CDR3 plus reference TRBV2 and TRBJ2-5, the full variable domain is EPEVTQTPSHQVTQMGQEVILRCVPISNHLYFYWYRQILGQKVEFLVSFYNNEISEKSEIFDDQFSVERPDGSNFTLKIRSTKLEDSAMYFCASIRQTSYQETQYFGPGTRLLVL.

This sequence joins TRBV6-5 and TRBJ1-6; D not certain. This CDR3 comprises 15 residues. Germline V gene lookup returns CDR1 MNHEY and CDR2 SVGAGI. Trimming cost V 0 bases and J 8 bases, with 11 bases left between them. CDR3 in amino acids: CASSYSRGGDSPLHF. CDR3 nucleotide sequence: TGTGCCAGCAGTTACTCGAGAGGTGGGGATTCACCCCTCCACTTT.

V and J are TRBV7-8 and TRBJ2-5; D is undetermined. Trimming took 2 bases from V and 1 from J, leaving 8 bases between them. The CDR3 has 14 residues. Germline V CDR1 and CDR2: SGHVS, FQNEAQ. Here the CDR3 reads CASSLYGFQETQYF. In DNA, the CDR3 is TGTGCCAGCAGCTTATATGGGTTCCAAGAGACCCAGTACTTC.

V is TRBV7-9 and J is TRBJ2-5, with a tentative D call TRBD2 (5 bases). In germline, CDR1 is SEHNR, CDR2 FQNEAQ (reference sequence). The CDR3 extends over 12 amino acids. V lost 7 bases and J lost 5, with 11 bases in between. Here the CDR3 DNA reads TGTGCCAGCAACAGAGGGAGCGAGACCCAGTACTTC. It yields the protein CASNRGSETQYF.

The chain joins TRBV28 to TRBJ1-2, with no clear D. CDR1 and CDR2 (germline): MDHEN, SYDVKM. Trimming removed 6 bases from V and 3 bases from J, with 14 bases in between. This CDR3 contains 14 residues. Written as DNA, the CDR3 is TGTGCCAGCAGCATAGAATTCGAGTACTATGGCTACACCTTC. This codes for CASSIEFEYYGYTF.

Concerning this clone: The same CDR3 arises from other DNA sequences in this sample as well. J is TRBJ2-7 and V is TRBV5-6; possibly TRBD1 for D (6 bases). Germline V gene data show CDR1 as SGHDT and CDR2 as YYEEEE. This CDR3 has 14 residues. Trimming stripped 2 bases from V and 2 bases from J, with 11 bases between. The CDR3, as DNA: TGTGCCAGCAGCTTCGGGACAAGTACCTACGAGCAGTACTTC. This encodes CASSFGTSTYEQYF.

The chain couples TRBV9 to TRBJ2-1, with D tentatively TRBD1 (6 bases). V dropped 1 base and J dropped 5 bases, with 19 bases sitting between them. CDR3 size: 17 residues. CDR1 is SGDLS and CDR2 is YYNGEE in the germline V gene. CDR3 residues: CASSVPWDGQNDNEQFF. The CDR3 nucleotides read TGTGCCAGCAGCGTACCGTGGGACGGACAGAACGACAATGAGCAGTTCTTC.

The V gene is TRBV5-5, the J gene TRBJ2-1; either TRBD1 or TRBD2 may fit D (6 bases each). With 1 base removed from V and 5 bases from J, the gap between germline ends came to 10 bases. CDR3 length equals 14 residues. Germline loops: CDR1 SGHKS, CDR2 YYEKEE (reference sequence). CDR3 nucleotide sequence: TGTGCCAGCAGCTTGTGGGGGGCCAACAATGAGCAGTTCTTC. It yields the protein CASSLWGANNEQFF.

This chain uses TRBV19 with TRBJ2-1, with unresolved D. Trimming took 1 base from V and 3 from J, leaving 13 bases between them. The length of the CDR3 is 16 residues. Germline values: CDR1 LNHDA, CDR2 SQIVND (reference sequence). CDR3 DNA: TGTGCCAGTAGTATAGGCCCTAGAGGAATCTACAATGAGCAGTTCTTC. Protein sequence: CASSIGPRGIYNEQFF.

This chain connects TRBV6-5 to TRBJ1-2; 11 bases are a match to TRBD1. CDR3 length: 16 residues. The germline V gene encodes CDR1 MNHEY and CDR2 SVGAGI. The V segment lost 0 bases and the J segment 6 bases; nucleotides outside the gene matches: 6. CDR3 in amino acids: CASSYSKGTGGNGYTF. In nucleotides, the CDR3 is TGTGCCAGCAGTTACTCGAAAGGGACAGGGGGGAATGGCTACACCTTC.